This T cell receptor (beta chain) was recovered during a study of blood T cell repertoires in COVID-19. Study-wide context: There were acute and convalescent COVID-19 samples, and they came from the United States, Italy and Spain. From T cells, B-cell-depleted T cells, or PBMCs came the material, which was cDNA or gDNA.

V was pared by 1 base and J by 5 bases, with 6 bases between. The CDR3 runs to 12 residues. CDR1 is SGHNT, CDR2 YYREEE, per germline (reference sequence). Original data processing: It was from reference gene primer amplification that nucleated cell counts were estimated. Method: immunoSEQ multiplex PCR; TCRdb's copy keeps in-frame clones and lacks some. That table is the source of V, J and clone size, and D and trimming were worked out from the DNA. The table has about 110,000 clones, 85% to 95% seen once. This TCR was sampled from a woman aged 25-40 years with acute or convalescent COVID-19. The chain recombines TRBV5-4 with TRBJ2-5; no definite D call. Sequences were obtained from peripheral blood. The CDR3 DNA reads TGTGCCAGCAGCTTGCGGCGGGAGACCCAGTACTTC. This translates into CASSLRRETQYF.